This T cell receptor (beta chain) comes out of a study of blood T cell repertoires in COVID-19. Germline CDR1 and CDR2: MNHEY and SVGAGI. The CDR3 covers 15 residues. Trimming removed 7 bases from V and 2 bases from J, with 14 bases in between. Under the authors' procedure: How many nucleated cells were present was estimated from reference gene primer amplification. Data came from immunoSEQ multiplex PCR; TCRdb stores just in-frame clones and leaves some out. V and J calls and clone size are given by that table; D and trimming were obtained from the DNA. The sample comprises about 190,000 clones, under 80% of which are singletons, and roughly a sixth rests with the top ten.

The receptor was isolated from a woman between 50 and 59 years old with acute COVID-19. The specimen sequenced was PBMCs or T cells enriched from blood (not recorded which). The V call is TRBV6-5, the J call TRBJ1-4; D remains unclear. The CDR3 loop is CASNGREATNEKLFF. The DNA of the CDR3 is TGTGCCAGCAATGGAAGGGAGGCGACTAATGAAAAACTGTTTTTT.